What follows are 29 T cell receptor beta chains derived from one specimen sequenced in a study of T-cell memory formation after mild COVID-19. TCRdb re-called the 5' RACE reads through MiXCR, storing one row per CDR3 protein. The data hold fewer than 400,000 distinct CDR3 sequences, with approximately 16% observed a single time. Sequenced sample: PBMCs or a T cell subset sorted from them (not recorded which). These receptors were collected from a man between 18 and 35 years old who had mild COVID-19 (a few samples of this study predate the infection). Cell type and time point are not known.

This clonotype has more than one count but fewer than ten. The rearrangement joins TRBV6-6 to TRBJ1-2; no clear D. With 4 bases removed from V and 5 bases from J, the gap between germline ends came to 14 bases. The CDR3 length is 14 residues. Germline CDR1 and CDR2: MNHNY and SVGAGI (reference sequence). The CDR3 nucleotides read TGTGCCAGCAGTTCCGACGGAGACCTATATGGCTACACCTTC. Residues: CASSSDGDLYGYTF.

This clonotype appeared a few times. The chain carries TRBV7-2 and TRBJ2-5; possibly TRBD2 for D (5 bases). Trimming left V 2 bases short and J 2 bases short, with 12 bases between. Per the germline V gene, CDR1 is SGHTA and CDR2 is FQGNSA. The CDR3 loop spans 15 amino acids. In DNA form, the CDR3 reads TGTGCCAGCAGCTTACCCCCGGAGGCACAAGAGACCCAGTACTTC. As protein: CASSLPPEAQETQYF.

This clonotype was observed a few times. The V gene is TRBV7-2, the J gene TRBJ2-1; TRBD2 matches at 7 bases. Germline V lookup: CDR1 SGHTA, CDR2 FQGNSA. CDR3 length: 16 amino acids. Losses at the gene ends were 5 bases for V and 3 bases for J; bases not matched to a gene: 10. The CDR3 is CASSLMRGTVYNEQFF. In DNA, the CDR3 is TGTGCCAGCAGCCTCATGCGGGGGACCGTCTACAATGAGCAGTTCTTC. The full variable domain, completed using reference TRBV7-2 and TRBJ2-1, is GAGVSQSPSNKVTEKGKDVELRCDPISGHTALYWYRQSLGQGLEFLIYFQGNSAPDKSGLPSDRFSAERTGGSVSTLTIQRTQQEDSAVYLCASSLMRGTVYNEQFFGPGTRLTVL.

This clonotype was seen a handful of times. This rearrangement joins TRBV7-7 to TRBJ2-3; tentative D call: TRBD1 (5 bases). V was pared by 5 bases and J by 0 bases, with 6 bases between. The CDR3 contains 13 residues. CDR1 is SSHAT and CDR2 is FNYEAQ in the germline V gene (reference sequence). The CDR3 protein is CASSGASTDTQYF. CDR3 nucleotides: TGTGCCAGCAGCGGGGCCAGCACAGATACGCAGTATTTT.

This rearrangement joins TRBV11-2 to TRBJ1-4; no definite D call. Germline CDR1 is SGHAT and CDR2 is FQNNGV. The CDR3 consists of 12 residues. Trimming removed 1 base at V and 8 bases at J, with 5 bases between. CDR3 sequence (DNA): TGTGCCAGCAGCTTAGTTGGCGAAAAACTGTTTTTT. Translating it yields CASSLVGEKLFF.

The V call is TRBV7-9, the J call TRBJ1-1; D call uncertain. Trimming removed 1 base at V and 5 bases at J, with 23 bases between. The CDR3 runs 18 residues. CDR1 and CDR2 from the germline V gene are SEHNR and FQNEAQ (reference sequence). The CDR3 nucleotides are TGTGCCAGCAGCTTAGAAACGGCATTTGGCCGTATGCTGACTGAAGCTTTCTTT. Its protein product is CASSLETAFGRMLTEAFF.

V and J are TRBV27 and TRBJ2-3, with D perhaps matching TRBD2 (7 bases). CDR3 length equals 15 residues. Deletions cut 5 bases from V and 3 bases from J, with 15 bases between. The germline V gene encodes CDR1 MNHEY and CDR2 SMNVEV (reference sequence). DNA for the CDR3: TGTGCCAGCAGTCAAGGGGGGGGCGTAACAGATACGCAGTATTTT. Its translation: CASSQGGGVTDTQYF.

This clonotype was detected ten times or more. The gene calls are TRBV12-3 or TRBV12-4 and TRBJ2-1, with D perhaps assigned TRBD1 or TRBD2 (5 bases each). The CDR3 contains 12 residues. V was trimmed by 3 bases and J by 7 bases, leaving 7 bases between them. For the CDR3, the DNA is TGTGCCAGCAGTTTTGGGGGAAATGAGCAGTTCTTC. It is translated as CASSFGGNEQFF.

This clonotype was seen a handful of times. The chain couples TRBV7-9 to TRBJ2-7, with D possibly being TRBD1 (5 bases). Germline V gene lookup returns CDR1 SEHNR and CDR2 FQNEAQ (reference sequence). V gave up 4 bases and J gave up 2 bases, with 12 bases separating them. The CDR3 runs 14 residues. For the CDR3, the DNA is TGTGCCAGCAGCTCGAACAGGTTGACCTACGAGCAGTACTTC. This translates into CASSSNRLTYEQYF.

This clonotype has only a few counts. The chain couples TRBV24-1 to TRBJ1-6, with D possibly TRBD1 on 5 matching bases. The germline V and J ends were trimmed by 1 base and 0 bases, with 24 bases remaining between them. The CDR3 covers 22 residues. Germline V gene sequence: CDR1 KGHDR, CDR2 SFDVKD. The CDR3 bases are TGTGCCACCAGTGATTTAAATCCCGGGACCCCAACCTGGAGCTCCTATAATTCACCCCTCCACTTT. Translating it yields CATSDLNPGTPTWSSYNSPLHF.

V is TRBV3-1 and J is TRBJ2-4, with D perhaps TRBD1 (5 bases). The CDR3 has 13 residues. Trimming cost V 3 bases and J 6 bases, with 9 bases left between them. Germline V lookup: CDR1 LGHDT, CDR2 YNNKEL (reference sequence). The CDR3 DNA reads TGTGCCAGCAGCCAGGGGCAGGGAAACATTCAGTACTTC. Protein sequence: CASSQGQGNIQYF.

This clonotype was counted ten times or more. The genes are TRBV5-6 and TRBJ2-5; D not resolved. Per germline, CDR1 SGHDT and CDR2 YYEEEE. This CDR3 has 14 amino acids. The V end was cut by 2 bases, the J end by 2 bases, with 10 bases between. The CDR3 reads CASSFDLSQETQYF. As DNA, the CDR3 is TGTGCCAGCAGCTTTGACCTCTCTCAAGAGACCCAGTACTTC. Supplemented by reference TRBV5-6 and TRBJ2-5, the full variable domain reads DAGVTQSPTHLIKTRGQQVTLRCSPKSGHDTVSWYQQALGQGPQFIFQYYEEEERQRGNFPDRFSGHQFPNYSSELNVNALLLGDSALYLCASSFDLSQETQYFGPGTRLLVL.

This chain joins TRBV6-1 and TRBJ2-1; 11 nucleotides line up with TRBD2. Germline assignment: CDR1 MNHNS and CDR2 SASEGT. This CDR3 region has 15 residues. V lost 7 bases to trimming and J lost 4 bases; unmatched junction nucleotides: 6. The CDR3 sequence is CASMEGTSGYNEQFF. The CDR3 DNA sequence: TGTGCCAGCATGGAGGGGACTAGCGGTTACAATGAGCAGTTCTTC.

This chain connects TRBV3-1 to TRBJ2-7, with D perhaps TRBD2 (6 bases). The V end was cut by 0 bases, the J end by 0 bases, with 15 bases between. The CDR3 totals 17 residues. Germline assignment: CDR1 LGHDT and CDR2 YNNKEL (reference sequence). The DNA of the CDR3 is TGTGCCAGCAGCCAAGAGGGTCGGGGGTTCATCTCCTACGAGCAGTACTTC. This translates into CASSQEGRGFISYEQYF.

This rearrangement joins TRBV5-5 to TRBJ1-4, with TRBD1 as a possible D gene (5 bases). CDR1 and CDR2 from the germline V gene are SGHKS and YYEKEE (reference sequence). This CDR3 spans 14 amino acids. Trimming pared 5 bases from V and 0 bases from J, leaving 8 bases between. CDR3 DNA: TGTGCCAGCAGTCGAGGGGCAACTAATGAAAAACTGTTTTTT. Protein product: CASSRGATNEKLFF.

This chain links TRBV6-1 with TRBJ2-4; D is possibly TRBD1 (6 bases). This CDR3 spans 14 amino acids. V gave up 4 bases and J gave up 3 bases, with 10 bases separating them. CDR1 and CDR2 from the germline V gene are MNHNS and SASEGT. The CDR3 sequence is CASSVGGGKNIQYF. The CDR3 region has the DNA TGTGCCAGCAGTGTTGGGGGCGGCAAAAACATTCAGTACTTC.

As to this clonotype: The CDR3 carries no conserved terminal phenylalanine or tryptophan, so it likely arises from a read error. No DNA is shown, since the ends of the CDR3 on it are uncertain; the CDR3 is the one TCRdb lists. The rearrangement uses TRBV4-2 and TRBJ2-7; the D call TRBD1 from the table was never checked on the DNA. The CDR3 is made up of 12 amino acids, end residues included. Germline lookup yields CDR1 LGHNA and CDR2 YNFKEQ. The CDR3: CASSLSGRFRIA.

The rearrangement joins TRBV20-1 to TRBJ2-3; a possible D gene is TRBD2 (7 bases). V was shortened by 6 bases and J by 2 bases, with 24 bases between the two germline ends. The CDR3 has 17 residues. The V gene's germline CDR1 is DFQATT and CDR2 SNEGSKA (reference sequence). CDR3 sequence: CSALIPGGLLPTDTQYF. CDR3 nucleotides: TGCAGTGCCCTTATCCCGGGGGGCTTACTACCCACAGATACGCAGTATTTT.

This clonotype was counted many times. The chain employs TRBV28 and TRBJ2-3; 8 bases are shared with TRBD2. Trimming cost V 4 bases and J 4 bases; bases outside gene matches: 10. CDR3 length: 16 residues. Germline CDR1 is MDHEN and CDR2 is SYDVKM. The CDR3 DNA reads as TGTGCCAGCAGTTCCCCCTCGGGCGGGGGGTCAGATACGCAGTATTTT. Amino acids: CASSSPSGGGSDTQYF.

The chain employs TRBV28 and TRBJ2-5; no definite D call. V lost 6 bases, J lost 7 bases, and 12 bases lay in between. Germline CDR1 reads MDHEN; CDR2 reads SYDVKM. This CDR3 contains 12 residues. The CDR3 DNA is TGTGCCAGCAGCCCGGCTGGTGGGACCCAGTACTTC. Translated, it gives CASSPAGGTQYF.

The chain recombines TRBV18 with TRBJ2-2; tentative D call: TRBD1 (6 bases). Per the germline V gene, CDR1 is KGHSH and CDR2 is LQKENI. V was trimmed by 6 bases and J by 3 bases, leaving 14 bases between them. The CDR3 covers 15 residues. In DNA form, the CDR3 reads TGTGCCAGCTCGATAACCAGGGGCGACACCGGGGAGCTGTTTTTT. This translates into CASSITRGDTGELFF. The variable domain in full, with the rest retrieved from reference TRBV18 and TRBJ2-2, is NAGVMQNPRHLVRRRGQEARLRCSPMKGHSHVYWYRQLPEEGLKFMVYLQKENIIDESGMPKERFSAEFPKEGPSILRIQQVVRGDSAAYFCASSITRGDTGELFFGEGSRLTVL.

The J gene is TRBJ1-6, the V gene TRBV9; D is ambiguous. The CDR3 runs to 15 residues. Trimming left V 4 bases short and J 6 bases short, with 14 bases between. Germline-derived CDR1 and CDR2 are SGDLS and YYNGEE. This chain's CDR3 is CASSPLWPGNSPLHF. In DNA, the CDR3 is TGTGCCAGCAGCCCACTGTGGCCCGGTAATTCACCCCTCCACTTT.

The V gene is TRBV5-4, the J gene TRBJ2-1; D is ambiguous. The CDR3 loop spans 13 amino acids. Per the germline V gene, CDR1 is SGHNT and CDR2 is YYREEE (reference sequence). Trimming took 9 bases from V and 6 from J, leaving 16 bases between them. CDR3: CATHLSLGNEQFF. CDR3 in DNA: TGTGCCACCCACCTCTCGTTGGGCAATGAGCAGTTCTTC.

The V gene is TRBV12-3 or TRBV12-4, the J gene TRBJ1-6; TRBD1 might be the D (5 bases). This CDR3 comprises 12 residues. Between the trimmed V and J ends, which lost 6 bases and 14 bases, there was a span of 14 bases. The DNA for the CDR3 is TGTGCCAGCAGCTCCCAGGGTGGAGCCCTCCACTTT. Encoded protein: CASSSQGGALHF.

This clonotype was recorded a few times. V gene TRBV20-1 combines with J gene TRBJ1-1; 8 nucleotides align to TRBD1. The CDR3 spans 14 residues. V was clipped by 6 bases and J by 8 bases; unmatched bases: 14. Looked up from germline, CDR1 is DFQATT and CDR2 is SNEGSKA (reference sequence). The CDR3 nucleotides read TGCAGTGCCTCTCAGGGGGCTCCCTACTCAGAAGCTTTCTTT. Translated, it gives CSASQGAPYSEAFF.

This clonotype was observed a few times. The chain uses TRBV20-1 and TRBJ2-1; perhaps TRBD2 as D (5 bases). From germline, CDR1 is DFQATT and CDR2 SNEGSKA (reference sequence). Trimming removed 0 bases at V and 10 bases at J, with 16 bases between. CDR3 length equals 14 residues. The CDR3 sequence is CSARENLRGREQFF. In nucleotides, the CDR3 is TGCAGTGCTAGAGAGAACCTTCGGGGTAGGGAGCAGTTCTTC.

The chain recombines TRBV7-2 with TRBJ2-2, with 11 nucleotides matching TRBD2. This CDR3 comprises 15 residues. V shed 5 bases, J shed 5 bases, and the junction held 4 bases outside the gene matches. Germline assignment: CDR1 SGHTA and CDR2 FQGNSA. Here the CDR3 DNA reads TGTGCCAGCAGCCTTCTAGCGGGGGGAACCGGGGAGCTGTTTTTT. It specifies CASSLLAGGTGELFF. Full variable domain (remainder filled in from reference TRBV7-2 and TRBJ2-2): GAGVSQSPSNKVTEKGKDVELRCDPISGHTALYWYRQSLGQGLEFLIYFQGNSAPDKSGLPSDRFSAERTGGSVSTLTIQRTQQEDSAVYLCASSLLAGGTGELFFGEGSRLTVL.

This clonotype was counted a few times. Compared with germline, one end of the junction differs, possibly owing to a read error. In nucleotides, the CDR3 is TGTGCTAGCAGCCGAGCGGGACAAGAGACCCAGTACTTC. Amino acid sequence: CASSRAGQETQYF. The chain carries TRBV7-7 and TRBJ2-5, with 7 nucleotides matching TRBD2. The V gene's germline CDR1 is SSHAT and CDR2 FNYEAQ (reference sequence). The CDR3 extends over 13 amino acids.

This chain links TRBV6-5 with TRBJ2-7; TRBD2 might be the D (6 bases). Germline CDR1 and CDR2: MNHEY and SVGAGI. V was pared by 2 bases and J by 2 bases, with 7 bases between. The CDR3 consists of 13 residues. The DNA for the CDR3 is TGTGCCAGCAGTTACGGGGAGGCCTACGAGCAGTACTTC. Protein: CASSYGEAYEQYF.